The source of this TCR beta chain is a study of blood T cell repertoires in COVID-19. Overall study context: PBMCs, B-cell-depleted T cells, or T cells provided the cDNA or gDNA that made up the material.

CDR3 size: 14 residues. Germline CDR1 MGHDK, CDR2 SYGVNS. V was trimmed by 5 bases and J by 2 bases, leaving 13 bases between them. As originally analysed: The assay estimated nucleated cells by amplifying reference gene primers. Measured with immunoSEQ multiplex PCR; TCRdb has only the in-frame clones, and not every one. The V and J calls and clone size come from that table; D and trimming were worked out from the DNA. The repertoire includes 100,000 to 120,000 clones, under 75% of them detected once, and approximately 8% sits in the top ten. The sample was peripheral blood. The sequence was obtained from a woman aged 60-75 years with acute or convalescent COVID-19. The genes are TRBV25-1 and TRBJ2-7; D remains unclear. CDR3 sequence: CASSKTATPYEQYF. CDR3 DNA sequence: TGTGCCAGCAGTAAGACTGCAACACCCTACGAGCAGTACTTC.